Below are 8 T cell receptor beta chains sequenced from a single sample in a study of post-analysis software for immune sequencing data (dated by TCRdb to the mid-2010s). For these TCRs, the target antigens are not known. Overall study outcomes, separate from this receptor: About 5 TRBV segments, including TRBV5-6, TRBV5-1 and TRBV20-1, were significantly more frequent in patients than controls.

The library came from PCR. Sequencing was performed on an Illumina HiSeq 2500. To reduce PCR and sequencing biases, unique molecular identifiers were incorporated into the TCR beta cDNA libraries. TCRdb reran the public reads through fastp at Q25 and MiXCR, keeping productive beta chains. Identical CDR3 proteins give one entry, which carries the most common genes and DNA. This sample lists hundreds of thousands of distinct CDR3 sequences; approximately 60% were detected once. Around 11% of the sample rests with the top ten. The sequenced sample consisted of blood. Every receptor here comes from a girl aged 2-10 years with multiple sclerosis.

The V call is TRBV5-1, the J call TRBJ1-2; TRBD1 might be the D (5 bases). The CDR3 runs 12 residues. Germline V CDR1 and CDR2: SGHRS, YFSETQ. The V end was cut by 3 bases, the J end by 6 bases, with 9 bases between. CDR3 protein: CASSSTANGYTF. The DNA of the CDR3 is TGCGCCAGCAGCTCGACAGCGAATGGCTACACCTTC.

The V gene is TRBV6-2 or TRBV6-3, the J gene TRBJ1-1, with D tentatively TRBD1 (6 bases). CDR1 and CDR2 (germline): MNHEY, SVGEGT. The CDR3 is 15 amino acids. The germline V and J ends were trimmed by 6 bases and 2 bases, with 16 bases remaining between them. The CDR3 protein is CASRETGLPNTEAFF. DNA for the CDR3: TGTGCCAGCAGAGAGACAGGTCTTCCCAACACTGAAGCTTTCTTT.

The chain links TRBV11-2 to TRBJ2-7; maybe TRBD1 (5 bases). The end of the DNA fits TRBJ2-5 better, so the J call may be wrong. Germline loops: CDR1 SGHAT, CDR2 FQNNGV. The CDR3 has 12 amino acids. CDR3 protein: CASSQGCETQYF. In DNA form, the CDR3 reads TGTGCCAGCAGCCAGGGTTGCGAGACCCAGTACTTC.

The CDR3 loop reads CASSSRLTEAFF. For the CDR3, the DNA is TGTGCCAGCAGCTCCCGTCTCACTGAAGCTTTCTTT. V usage is TRBV7-9 and J usage is TRBJ1-1; D is unresolved. Germline V gene sequence: CDR1 SEHNR, CDR2 FQNEAQ (reference sequence). CDR3 length: 12 residues. Trimming stripped 4 bases from V and 4 bases from J, with 7 bases between. Combining the CDR3 with reference TRBV7-9 and TRBJ1-1 gives the whole variable domain DTGVSQNPRHKITKRGQNVTFRCDPISEHNRLYWYRQTLGQGPEFLTYFQNEAQLEKSRLLSDRFSAERPKGSFSTLEIQRTEQGDSAMYLCASSSRLTEAFFGQGTRLTVV.

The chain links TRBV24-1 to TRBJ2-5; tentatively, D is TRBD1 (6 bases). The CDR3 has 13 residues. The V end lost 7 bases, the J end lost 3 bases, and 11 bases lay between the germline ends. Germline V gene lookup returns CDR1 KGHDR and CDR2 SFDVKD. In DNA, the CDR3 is TGTGCCACCAGCGAATCAGGGGAAGAGACCCAGTACTTC. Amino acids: CATSESGEETQYF.

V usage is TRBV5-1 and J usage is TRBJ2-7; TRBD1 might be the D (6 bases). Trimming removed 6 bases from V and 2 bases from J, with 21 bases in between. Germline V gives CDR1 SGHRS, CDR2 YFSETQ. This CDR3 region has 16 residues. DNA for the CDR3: TGCGCCAGCACCCCAGCTTATCCCAGGGGAGCCTACGAGCAGTACTTC. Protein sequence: CASTPAYPRGAYEQYF.

The CDR3 DNA reads as TGTGCCAGCAACTCACAGGAGTCCAATCAGCCCCAGCATTTT. It encodes CASNSQESNQPQHF. This rearrangement joins TRBV6-6 to TRBJ1-5; possible D gene TRBD1, 5 bases. Germline CDR1 MNHNY, CDR2 SVGAGI (reference sequence). V was shortened by 7 bases and J by 3 bases, with 13 bases between the two germline ends. The CDR3 spans 14 residues.

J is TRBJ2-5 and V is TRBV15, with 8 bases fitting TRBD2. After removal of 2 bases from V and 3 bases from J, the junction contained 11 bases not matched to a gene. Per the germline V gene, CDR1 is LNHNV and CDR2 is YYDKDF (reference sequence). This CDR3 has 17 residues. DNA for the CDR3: TGTGCCACCAGCAGAAACCAGGGACTAGACCTTGAAGAGACCCAGTACTTC. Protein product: CATSRNQGLDLEETQYF. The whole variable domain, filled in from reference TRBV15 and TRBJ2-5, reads DAMVIQNPRYQVTQFGKPVTLSCSQTLNHNVMYWYQQKSSQAPKLLFHYYDKDFNNEADTPDNFQSRRPNTSFCFLDIRSPGLGDTAMYLCATSRNQGLDLEETQYFGPGTRLLVL.